These 15 T cell receptor beta chains came from one sample sequenced in a study of T cells in Graves' hyperthyroidism and ophthalmopathy. RNA transcripts gave rise to amplified TCR beta CDR3 regions. A set of HTBI primers served as the primers for a first-round RT-PCR of the TCR CDR3. Via MiXCR, TCRdb re-called the multiplex PCR reads, giving one row per CDR3 protein. This sample carries fewer than 200,000 distinct CDR3 sequences, just under 9.5% of them seen once, and the ten largest clones take about 20%. Sequencing used blood. These receptors were collected from a woman younger than 30 with Graves' hyperthyroidism that later progressed to Graves' ophthalmopathy.

This clonotype has more than one count but fewer than ten. This chain links TRBV11-2 with TRBJ2-2, with 12 bases identical to TRBD1. This CDR3 contains 17 residues. Per germline, CDR1 SGHAT and CDR2 FQNNGV. The V and J ends lost 10 bases and 6 bases, in that order; junction bases with no gene match: 15. This CDR3 is CATGKQGTGGIPGELFF. The CDR3 nucleotides are TGTGCCACCGGAAAACAGGGGACAGGGGGCATCCCCGGGGAGCTGTTTTTT.

At least ten counts were recorded for this clonotype. V is TRBV12-3 or TRBV12-4 and J is TRBJ1-5; D possibly corresponds to TRBD1 (5 bases). The CDR3 has 13 amino acids. Trimming pared 7 bases from V and 4 bases from J, leaving 11 bases between. CDR3 residues: CASTPGRNQPQHF. CDR3 in DNA: TGTGCCAGCACCCCAGGGAGGAATCAGCCCCAGCATTTT.

This clonotype occurred many times. This chain joins TRBV2 and TRBJ2-1; 12 nucleotides agree with TRBD2. V lost 0 bases, J lost 2 bases, and 2 bases stayed unmatched. Germline V lookup: CDR1 SNHLY, CDR2 FYNNEI. This CDR3 region has 17 residues. Here the CDR3 reads CASSEALAGGPYNEQFF. CDR3 DNA: TGTGCCAGCAGTGAAGCGCTAGCGGGAGGGCCCTACAATGAGCAGTTCTTC.

This clonotype came up a few times. The V gene is TRBV20-1, the J gene TRBJ1-2; a possible D gene is TRBD1 (6 bases). CDR1 is DFQATT, CDR2 SNEGSKA, per germline (reference sequence). The CDR3 has 14 amino acids. V was pared by 5 bases and J by 4 bases, with 17 bases between. This chain's CDR3 is CSALPWGGSYGYTF. The CDR3 DNA reads TGCAGTGCTCTACCATGGGGGGGCTCCTATGGCTACACCTTC.

The CDR3, as DNA: TGTGCCAGCTCACCTTCTAATTCACCCCTCCACTTT. Its protein is CASSPSNSPLHF. The J gene is TRBJ1-6, the V gene TRBV18; D gene unclear. V was clipped by 3 bases and J by 6 bases, with 3 bases between them. CDR3 length equals 12 residues. The germline V gene has CDR1 KGHSH and CDR2 LQKENI.

At least ten counts were recorded for this clonotype. The chain combines TRBV9 with TRBJ1-1; possibly TRBD1 for D (6 bases). V was cut by 0 bases and J by 7 bases, with 10 bases left in between. The CDR3 loop spans 13 amino acids. The germline CDR1 and CDR2 sequences are SGDLS and YYNGEE. CDR3 in DNA: TGTGCCAGCAGCGTAGATATGACAGGTGAAGCTTTCTTT. This gives the protein CASSVDMTGEAFF.

This clonotype was recorded many times. V is TRBV6-1 and J is TRBJ1-4; 8 bases fit TRBD1. The CDR3 covers 14 residues. Germline CDR1 reads MNHNS; CDR2 reads SASEGT. V lost 5 bases, J lost 7 bases, and 6 bases stayed unmatched. The CDR3, as DNA: TGTGCCAGCAGTCCCAGGGGGCTTGGTGAAAAACTGTTTTTT. Residues: CASSPRGLGEKLFF.

This clonotype has only a few counts. Given a much more abundant clone one base away, this may be a read error. The V call is TRBV7-9, the J call TRBJ1-1, with 9 bases matching TRBD1. The CDR3 totals 15 residues. The germline CDR1 and CDR2 sequences are SEHNR and FQNEAQ (reference sequence). The CDR3 sequence: CANSLSQQGATEAFF. In nucleotides, the CDR3 is TGTGCCAACAGCTTATCCCAACAGGGGGCCACTGAAGCTTTCTTT.

This clonotype was detected once. The rearrangement joins TRBV7-2 to TRBJ1-5, with D unresolved. The germline CDR1 and CDR2 sequences are SGHTA and FQGNSA. Between the trimmed V and J ends, which lost 3 bases and 2 bases, there was a span of 14 bases. The CDR3 extends over 16 amino acids. This CDR3 reads CASSFTSFFGNQPQHF. CDR3 DNA sequence: TGTGCCAGCAGCTTTACAAGTTTTTTTGGCAATCAGCCCCAGCATTTT.

In its sample, this clonotype was seen many times. V usage is TRBV30 and J usage is TRBJ2-7, with 9 positions matching TRBD1. The CDR3 consists of 17 residues. Germline V CDR1 and CDR2: GTSNPN, SVGIG (reference sequence). V shed 2 bases and J 3 bases; nucleotides not matched to a gene: 14. The DNA of the CDR3 is TGTGCCTGGAGTCGAGCATTAGCCCGACAGGGGGACTACGAGCAGTACTTC. Amino acid sequence: CAWSRALARQGDYEQYF.

This clonotype was detected ten times or more. This chain uses TRBV20-1 with TRBJ2-3, with TRBD2 identical over 8 bases. Germline V gene lookup returns CDR1 DFQATT and CDR2 SNEGSKA (reference sequence). V lost 0 bases and J lost 2; bases outside the gene matches: 4. The length of the CDR3 is 15 residues. The DNA for the CDR3 is TGCAGTGCTAGAGATCCGGGAGGGAACACAGATACGCAGTATTTT. Amino acid sequence: CSARDPGGNTDTQYF.

This clonotype appeared many times. This chain uses TRBV12-3 or TRBV12-4 with TRBJ1-2; 8 nucleotides line up with TRBD1. V dropped 3 bases and J dropped 5; count of bases not matched to a gene: 14. This CDR3 spans 17 amino acids. The CDR3 nucleotides are TGTGCCAGCAGTTTGGGAGGACAGGGTCGATACACGTATGGCTACACCTTC. It codes for CASSLGGQGRYTYGYTF.

The chain employs TRBV30 and TRBJ1-1; D gene unclear. The CDR3 length is 15 residues. V dropped 0 bases and J dropped 1 base, with 12 bases sitting between them. Per germline, CDR1 GTSNPN and CDR2 SVGIG (reference sequence). The CDR3 DNA sequence: TGTGCCTGGAGTGTACTCGGCCTAGAGAACACTGAAGCTTTCTTT. Its protein product is CAWSVLGLENTEAFF.

With respect to this clonotype: One end of the junction is discordant with germline, which a read error may explain. The chain uses TRBV4-1 and TRBJ1-1; 7 nucleotides agree with TRBD1. The CDR3 length is 14 residues. Germline V CDR1 and CDR2: MGHRA, YSYEKL. This CDR3 is CASSQGQGNTEVFF. CDR3 DNA: TGCGCCAGCAGCCAAGGACAGGGAAACACTGAAGTTTTCTTT.

In this sample, this clonotype turned up many times. The chain carries TRBV6-1 and TRBJ1-6; 8 bases line up with TRBD1. This CDR3 contains 17 residues. Germline CDR1 reads MNHNS; CDR2 reads SASEGT. Trimming at V came to 5 bases and at J to 0 bases, leaving 6 bases not matched to a gene. CDR3 sequence reads: CASSRDRRSSYNSPLHF. CDR3 bases: TGTGCCAGCAGTAGGGACAGGAGGAGCTCCTATAATTCACCCCTCCACTTT.